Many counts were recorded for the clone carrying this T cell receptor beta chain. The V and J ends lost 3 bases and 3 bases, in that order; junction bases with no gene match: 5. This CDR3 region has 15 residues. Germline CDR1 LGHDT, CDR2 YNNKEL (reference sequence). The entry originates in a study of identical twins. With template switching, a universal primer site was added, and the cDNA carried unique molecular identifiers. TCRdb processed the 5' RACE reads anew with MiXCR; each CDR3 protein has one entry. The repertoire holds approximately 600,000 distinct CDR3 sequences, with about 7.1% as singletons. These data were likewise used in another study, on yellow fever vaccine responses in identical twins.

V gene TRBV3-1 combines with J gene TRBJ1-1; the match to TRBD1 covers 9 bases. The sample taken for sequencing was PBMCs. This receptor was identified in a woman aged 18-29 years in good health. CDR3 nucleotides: TGTGCCAGCAGCCACCTGGGACAGGGTCACACTGAAGCTTTCTTT. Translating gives CASSHLGQGHTEAFF.